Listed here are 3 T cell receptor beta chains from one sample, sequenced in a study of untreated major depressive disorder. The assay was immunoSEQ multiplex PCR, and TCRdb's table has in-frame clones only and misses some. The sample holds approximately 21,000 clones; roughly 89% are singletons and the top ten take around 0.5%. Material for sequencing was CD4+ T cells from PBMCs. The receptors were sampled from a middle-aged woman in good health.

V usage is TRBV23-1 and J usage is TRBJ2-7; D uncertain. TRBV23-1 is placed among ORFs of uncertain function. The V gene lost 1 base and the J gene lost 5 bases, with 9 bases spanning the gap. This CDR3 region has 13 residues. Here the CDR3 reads CASSQFRSHEQYF. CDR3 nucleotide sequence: TGCGCCAGCAGTCAATTTCGTTCGCACGAGCAGTACTTC.

In DNA, the CDR3 is TGTGCCAGTACCGCGAACCTCCGGGACAGGTCGGCCCAGCATTTT. This sequence encodes CASTANLRDRSAQHF. The chain has TRBV19 and TRBJ1-5; TRBD1 matches at 8 bases. V was clipped by 7 bases and J by 11 bases; unmatched bases: 16. CDR1 is LNHDA and CDR2 is SQIVND in the germline V gene (reference sequence). The CDR3 loop spans 15 amino acids.

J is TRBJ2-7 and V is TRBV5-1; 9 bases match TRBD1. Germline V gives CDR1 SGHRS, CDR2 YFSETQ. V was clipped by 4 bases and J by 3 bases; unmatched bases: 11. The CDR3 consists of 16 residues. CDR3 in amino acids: CASSRQGDYGNYEQYF. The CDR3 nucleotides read TGCGCCAGCAGCCGACAGGGGGATTACGGTAACTACGAGCAGTACTTC.